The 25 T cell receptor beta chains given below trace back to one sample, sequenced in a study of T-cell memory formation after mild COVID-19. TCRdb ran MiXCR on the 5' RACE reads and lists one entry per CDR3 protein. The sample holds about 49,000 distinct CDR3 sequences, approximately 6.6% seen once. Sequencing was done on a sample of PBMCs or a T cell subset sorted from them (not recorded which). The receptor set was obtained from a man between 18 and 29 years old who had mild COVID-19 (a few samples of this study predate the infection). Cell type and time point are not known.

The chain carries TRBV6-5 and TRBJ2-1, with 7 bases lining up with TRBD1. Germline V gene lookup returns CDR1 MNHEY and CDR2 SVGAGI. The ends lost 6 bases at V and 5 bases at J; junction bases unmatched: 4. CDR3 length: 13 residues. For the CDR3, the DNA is TGTGCCAGCAGGGGACAGTCAGACAATGAGCAGTTCTTC. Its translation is CASRGQSDNEQFF.

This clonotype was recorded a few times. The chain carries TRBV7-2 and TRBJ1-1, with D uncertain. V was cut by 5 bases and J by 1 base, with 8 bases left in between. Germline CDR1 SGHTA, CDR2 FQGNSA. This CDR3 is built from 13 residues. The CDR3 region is CASSDQRNTEAFF. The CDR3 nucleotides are TGTGCCAGCAGCGATCAGAGGAACACTGAAGCTTTCTTT.

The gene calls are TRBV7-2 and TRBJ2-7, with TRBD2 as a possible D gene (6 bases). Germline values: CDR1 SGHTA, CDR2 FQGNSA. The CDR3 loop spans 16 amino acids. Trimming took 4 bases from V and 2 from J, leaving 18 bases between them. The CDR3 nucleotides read TGTGCCAGCAGCTCTACAGTTGCGGGGAACACCTACGAGCAGTACTTC. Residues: CASSSTVAGNTYEQYF.

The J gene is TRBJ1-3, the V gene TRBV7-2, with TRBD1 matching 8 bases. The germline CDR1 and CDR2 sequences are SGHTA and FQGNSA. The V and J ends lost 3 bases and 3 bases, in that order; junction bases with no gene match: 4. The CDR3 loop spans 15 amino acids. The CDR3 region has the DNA TGTGCCAGCAGCTTCACAGGGGGTTATGGAAACACCATATATTTT. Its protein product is CASSFTGGYGNTIYF.

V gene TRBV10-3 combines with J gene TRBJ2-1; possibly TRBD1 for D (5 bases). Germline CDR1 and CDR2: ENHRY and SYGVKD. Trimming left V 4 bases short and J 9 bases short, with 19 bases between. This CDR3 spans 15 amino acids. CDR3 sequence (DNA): TGTGCCATCAGTGGCACACAGGTGTCATCTGGTGAGCAGTTCTTC. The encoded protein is CAISGTQVSSGEQFF.

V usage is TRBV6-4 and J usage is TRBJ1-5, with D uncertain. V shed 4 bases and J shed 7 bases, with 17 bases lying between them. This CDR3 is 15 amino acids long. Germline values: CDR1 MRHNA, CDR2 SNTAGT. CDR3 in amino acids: CASSVWSGAGQPQHF. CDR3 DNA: TGTGCCAGCAGTGTTTGGTCGGGCGCAGGACAGCCCCAGCATTTT.

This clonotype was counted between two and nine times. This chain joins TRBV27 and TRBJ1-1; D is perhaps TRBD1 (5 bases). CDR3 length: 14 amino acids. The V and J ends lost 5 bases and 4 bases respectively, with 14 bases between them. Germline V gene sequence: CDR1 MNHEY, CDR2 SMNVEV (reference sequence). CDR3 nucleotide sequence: TGTGCCAGCAGTCCCTGGACTGGGGGCACTGAAGCTTTCTTT. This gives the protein CASSPWTGGTEAFF.

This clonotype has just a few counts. The CDR3 reads CASSLVGIPTDTQYF. The CDR3 DNA reads as TGCGCCAGCAGCTTGGTAGGGATTCCCACAGATACGCAGTATTTT. The V gene is TRBV5-1, the J gene TRBJ2-3; D is unresolved. CDR1 is SGHRS and CDR2 is YFSETQ in the germline V gene. The CDR3 length is 15 residues. V was cut by 0 bases and J by 2 bases, with 10 bases left in between. The full variable domain, in which reference TRBV5-1 and TRBJ2-3 provide the parts outside the CDR3, is KAGVTQTPRYLIKTRGQQVTLSCSPISGHRSVSWYQQTPGQGLQFLFEYFSETQRNKGNFPGRFSGRQFSNSRSEMNVSTLELGDSALYLCASSLVGIPTDTQYFGPGTRLTVL.

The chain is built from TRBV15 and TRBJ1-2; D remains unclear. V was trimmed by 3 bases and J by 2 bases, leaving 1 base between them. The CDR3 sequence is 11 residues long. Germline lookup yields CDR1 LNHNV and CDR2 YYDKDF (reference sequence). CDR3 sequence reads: CATSRNYGYTF. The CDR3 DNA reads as TGTGCCACCAGCAGGAACTATGGCTACACCTTC. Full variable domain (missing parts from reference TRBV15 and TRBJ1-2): DAMVIQNPRYQVTQFGKPVTLSCSQTLNHNVMYWYQQKSSQAPKLLFHYYDKDFNNEADTPDNFQSRRPNTSFCFLDIRSPGLGDTAMYLCATSRNYGYTFGSGTRLTVV.

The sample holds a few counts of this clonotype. CDR3 nucleotide sequence: TGTGCCAGCAGCTTGGCCCGGGGCACAGATACGCAGTATTTT. Its translation: CASSLARGTDTQYF. This sequence joins TRBV5-5 and TRBJ2-3; D is unclear. V was trimmed by 0 bases and J by 1 base, leaving 6 bases between them. CDR3 length: 14 residues. Germline values: CDR1 SGHKS, CDR2 YYEKEE (reference sequence).

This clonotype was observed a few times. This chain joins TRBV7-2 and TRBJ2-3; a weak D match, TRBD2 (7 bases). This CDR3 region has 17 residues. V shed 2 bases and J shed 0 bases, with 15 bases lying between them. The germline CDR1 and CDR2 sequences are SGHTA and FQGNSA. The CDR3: CASSLNPAGASTDTQYF. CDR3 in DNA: TGTGCCAGCAGCTTAAACCCCGCGGGGGCGAGCACAGATACGCAGTATTTT.

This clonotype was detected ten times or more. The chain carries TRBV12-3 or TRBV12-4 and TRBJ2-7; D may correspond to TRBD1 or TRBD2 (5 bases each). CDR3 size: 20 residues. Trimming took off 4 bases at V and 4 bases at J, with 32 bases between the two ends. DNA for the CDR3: TGTGCCAGCAGTTCCGCCCGTGGTCGGGGCCTAAAGATCAGCCCGTACGAGCAGTACTTC. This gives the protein CASSSARGRGLKISPYEQYF.

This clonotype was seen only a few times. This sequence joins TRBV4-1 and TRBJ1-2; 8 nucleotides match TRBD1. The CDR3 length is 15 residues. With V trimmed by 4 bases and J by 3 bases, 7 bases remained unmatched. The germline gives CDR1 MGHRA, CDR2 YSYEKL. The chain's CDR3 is CASSPGQGYDYGYTF. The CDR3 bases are TGCGCCAGCAGCCCCGGACAGGGTTACGACTATGGCTACACCTTC.

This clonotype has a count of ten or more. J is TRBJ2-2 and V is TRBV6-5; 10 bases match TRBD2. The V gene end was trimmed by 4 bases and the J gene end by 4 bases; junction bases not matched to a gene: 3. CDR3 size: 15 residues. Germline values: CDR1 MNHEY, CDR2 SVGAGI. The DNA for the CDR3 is TGTGCCAGCAGTTTAGCGGGGGGTGGCACCGGGGAGCTGTTTTTT. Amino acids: CASSLAGGGTGELFF.

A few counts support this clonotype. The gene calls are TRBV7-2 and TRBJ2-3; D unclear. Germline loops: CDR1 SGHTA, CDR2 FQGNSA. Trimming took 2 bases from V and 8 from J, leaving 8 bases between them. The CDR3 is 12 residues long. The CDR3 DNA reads TGTGCCAGCAGCTTATACAGAAGTACGCAGTATTTT. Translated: CASSLYRSTQYF.

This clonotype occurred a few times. The CDR3 loop is CASSYSILSGIMNTEAFF. CDR3 bases: TGTGCCAGCAGTTACTCGATACTGTCAGGGATCATGAACACTGAAGCTTTCTTT. The chain has TRBV6-5 and TRBJ1-1; maybe TRBD1 (5 bases). V was clipped by 0 bases and J by 0 bases, with 17 bases between them. CDR1 is MNHEY and CDR2 is SVGAGI in the germline V gene. The CDR3 runs to 18 residues.

Here the CDR3 reads CASSQGLGTRAYEQFF. In DNA, the CDR3 is TGCGCCAGCAGCCAAGGGTTGGGGACCAGGGCGTATGAGCAGTTCTTC. V is TRBV4-3 and J is TRBJ2-1; D assignment may be TRBD1 or TRBD2 (5 bases each). V gave up 1 base and J gave up 8 bases, with 18 bases separating them. This CDR3 region has 16 residues. Germline CDR1 LGHNA, CDR2 YSLEER.

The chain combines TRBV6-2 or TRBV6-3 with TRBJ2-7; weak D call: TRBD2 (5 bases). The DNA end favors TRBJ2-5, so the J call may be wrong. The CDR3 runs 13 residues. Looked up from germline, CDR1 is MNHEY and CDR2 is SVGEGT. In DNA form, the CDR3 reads TGTGCCAGCAGTTACGGGAGTTTGGAGACCCAGTACTTC. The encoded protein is CASSYGSLETQYF.

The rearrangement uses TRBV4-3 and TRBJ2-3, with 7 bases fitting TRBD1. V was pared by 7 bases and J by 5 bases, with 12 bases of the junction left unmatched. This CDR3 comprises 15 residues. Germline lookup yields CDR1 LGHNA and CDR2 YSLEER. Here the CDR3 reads CASTQARGLGDTQYF. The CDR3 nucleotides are TGCGCCAGCACCCAGGCTAGGGGGCTTGGAGATACGCAGTATTTT.

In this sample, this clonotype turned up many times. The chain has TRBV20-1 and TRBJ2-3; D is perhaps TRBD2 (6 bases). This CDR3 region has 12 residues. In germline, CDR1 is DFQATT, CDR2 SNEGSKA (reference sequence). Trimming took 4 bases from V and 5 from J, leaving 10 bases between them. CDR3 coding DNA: TGCAGTGCTACTAGCGAGCTAGATACGCAGTATTTT. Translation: CSATSELDTQYF.

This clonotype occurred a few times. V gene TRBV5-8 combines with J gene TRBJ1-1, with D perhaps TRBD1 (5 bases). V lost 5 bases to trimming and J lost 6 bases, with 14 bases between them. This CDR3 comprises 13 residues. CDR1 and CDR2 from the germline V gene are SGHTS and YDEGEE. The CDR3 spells CASSPREVAEAFF. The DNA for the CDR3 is TGTGCCAGCAGTCCCAGGGAGGTAGCTGAAGCTTTCTTT.

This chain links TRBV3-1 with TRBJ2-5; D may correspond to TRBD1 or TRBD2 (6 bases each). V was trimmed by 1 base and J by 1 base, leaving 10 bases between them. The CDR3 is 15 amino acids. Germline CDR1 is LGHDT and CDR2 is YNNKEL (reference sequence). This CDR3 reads CASSQGGALQETQYF. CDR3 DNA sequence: TGTGCCAGCAGCCAAGGGGGGGCCCTCCAAGAGACCCAGTACTTC.

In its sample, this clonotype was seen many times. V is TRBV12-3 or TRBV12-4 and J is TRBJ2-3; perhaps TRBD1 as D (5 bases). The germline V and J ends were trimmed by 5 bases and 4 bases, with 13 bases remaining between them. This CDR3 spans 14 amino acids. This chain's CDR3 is CASSLRQMADTQYF. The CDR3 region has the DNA TGTGCCAGCAGTCTCCGACAGATGGCAGATACGCAGTATTTT.

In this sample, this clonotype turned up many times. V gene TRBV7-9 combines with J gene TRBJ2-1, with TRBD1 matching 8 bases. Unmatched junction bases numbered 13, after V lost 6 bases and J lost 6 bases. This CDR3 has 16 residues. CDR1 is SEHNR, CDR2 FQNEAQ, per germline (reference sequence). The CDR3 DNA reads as TGTGCCAGCAGGTCTCAGGGGGCCCTGGGGTCCAATGAGCAGTTCTTC. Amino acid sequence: CASRSQGALGSNEQFF.

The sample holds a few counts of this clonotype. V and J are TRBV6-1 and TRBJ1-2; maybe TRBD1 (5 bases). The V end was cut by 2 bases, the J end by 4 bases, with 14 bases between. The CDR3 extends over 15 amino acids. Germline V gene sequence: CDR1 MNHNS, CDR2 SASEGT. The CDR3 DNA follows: TGTGCCAGCAGTGAACCCGGGACTCTTACCTATGGCTACACCTTC. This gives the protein CASSEPGTLTYGYTF.